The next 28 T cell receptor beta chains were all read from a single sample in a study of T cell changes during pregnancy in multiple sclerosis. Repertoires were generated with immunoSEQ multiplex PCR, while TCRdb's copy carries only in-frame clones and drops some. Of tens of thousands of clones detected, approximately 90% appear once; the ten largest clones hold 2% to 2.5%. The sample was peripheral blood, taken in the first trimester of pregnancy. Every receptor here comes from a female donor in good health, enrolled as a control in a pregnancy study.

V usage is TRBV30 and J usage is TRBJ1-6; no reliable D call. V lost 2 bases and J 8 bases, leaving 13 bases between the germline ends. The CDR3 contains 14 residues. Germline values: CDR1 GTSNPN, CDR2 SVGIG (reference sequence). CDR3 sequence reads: CAWSRGAQDSPLHF. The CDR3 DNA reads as TGTGCCTGGAGTCGGGGAGCCCAGGATTCACCCCTCCACTTT.

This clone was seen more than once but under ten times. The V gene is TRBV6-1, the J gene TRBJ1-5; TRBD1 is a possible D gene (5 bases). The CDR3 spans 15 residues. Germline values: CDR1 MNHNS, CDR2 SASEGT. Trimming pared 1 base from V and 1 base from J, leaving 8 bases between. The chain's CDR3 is CASSEEGYSNQPQHF. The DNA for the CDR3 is TGTGCCAGCAGTGAAGAGGGGTACAGCAATCAGCCCCAGCATTTT.

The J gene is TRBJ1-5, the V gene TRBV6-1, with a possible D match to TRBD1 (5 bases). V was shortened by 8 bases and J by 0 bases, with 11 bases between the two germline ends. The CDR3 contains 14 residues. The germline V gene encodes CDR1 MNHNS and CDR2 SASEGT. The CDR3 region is CASDQGFSNQPQHF. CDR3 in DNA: TGTGCCAGCGACCAGGGTTTTAGCAATCAGCCCCAGCATTTT.

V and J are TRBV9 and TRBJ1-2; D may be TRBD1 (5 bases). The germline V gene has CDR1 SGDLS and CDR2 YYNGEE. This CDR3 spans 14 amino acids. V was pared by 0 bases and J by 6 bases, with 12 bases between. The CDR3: CASSVGGGDHGYTF. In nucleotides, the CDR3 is TGTGCCAGCAGCGTAGGTGGGGGGGACCATGGCTACACCTTC.

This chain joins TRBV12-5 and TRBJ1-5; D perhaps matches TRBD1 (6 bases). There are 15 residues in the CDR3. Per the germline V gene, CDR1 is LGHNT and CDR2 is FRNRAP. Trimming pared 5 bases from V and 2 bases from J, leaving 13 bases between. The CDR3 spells CASGQEQGGNQPQHF. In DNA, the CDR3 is TGTGCTAGTGGTCAGGAACAGGGTGGCAATCAGCCCCAGCATTTT. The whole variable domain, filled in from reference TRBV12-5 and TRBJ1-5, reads DARVTQTPRHKVTEMGQEVTMRCQPILGHNTVFWYRQTMMQGLELLAYFRNRAPLDDSGMPKDRFSAEMPDATLATLKIQPSEPRDSAVYFCASGQEQGGNQPQHFGDGTRLSIL.

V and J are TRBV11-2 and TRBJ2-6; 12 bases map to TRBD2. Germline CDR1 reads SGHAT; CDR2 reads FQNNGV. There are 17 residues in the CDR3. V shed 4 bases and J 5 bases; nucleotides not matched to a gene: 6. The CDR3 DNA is TGTGCCAGCAGCTCTAGCGGGAGGGTTCCTCGGGCCAACGTCCTGACTTTC. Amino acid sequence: CASSSSGRVPRANVLTF.

CDR3 bases: TGTGCCAGCATCGAGGGGGTTCAGGCCTATGGCTACACCTTC. This gives the protein CASIEGVQAYGYTF. The gene calls are TRBV6-1 and TRBJ1-2; weak D call: TRBD1 (6 bases). V lost 7 bases and J lost 4, with 16 bases in between. CDR3 length: 14 amino acids. The germline CDR1 and CDR2 sequences are MNHNS and SASEGT.

The CDR3 sequence is CASSLDPSVLSTALNTEAFF. The CDR3 DNA is TGTGCCAGCAGCTTGGATCCCAGTGTCCTTTCGACAGCCCTGAACACTGAAGCTTTCTTT. This chain links TRBV5-4 with TRBJ1-1, with D possibly matching TRBD1 (5 bases). Germline CDR1 SGHNT, CDR2 YYREEE (reference sequence). The CDR3 totals 20 residues. V was cut by 0 bases and J by 0 bases, with 24 bases left in between. The variable domain in full, with the rest retrieved from reference TRBV5-4 and TRBJ1-1, is ETGVTQSPTHLIKTRGQQVTLRCSSQSGHNTVSWYQQALGQGPQFIFQYYREEENGRGNFPPRFSGLQFPNYSSELNVNALELDDSALYLCASSLDPSVLSTALNTEAFFGQGTRLTVV.

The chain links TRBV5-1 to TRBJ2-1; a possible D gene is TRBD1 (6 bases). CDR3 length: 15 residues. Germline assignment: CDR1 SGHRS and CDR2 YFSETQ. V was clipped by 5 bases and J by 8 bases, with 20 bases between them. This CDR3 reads CASSHEGGVGDEQFF. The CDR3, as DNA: TGCGCCAGCAGTCATGAAGGGGGAGTAGGCGATGAGCAGTTCTTC.

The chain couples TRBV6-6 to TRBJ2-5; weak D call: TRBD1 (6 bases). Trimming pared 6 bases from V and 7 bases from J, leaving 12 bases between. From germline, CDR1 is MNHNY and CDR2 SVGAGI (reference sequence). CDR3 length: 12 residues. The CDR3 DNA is TGTGCCAGCAGAACGACAGGAGGGACCCAGTACTTC. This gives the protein CASRTTGGTQYF.

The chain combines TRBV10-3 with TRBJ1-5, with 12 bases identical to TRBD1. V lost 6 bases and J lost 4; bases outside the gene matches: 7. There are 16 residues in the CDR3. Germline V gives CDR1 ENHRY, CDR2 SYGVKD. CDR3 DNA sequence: TGTGCCATCAGCCGGGACAGGGGGCAGGGGAATCAGCCCCAGCATTTT. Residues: CAISRDRGQGNQPQHF.

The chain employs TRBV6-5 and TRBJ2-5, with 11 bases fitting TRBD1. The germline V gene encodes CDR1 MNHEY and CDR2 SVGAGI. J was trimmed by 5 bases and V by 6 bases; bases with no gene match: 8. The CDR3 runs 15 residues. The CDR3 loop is CASRPGQGAWETQYF. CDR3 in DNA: TGTGCCAGCAGACCTGGACAGGGGGCGTGGGAGACCCAGTACTTC.

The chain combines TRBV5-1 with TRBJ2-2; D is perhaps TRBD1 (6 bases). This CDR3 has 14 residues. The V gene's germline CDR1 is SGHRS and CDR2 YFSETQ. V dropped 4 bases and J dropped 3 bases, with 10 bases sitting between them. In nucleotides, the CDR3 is TGCGCCAGCAGCGGACAGAGTTACACCGGGGAGCTGTTTTTT. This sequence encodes CASSGQSYTGELFF.

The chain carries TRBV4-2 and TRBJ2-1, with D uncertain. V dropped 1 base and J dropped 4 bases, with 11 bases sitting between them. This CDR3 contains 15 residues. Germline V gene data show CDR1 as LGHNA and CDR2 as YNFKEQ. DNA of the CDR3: TGTGCCAGCAGCCAAGGTGGAGACCCTTACAATGAGCAGTTCTTC. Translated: CASSQGGDPYNEQFF.

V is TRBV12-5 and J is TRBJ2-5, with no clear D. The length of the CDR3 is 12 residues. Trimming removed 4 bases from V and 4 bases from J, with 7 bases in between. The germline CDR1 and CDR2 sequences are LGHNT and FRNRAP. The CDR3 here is CASGSNGETQYF. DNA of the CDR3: TGTGCTAGTGGTTCAAACGGAGAGACCCAGTACTTC.

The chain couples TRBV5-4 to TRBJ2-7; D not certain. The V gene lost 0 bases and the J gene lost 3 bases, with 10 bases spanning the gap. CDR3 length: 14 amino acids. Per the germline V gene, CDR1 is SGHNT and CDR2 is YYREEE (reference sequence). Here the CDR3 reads CASSLAGEDYEQYF. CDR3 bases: TGTGCCAGCAGCTTGGCTGGTGAGGACTACGAGCAGTACTTC. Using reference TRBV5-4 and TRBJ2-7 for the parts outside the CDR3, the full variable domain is ETGVTQSPTHLIKTRGQQVTLRCSSQSGHNTVSWYQQALGQGPQFIFQYYREEENGRGNFPPRFSGLQFPNYSSELNVNALELDDSALYLCASSLAGEDYEQYFGPGTRLTVT.

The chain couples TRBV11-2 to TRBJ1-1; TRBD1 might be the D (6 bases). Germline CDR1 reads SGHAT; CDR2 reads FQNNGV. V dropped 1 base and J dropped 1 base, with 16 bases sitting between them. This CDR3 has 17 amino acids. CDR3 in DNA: TGTGCCAGCAGCTTAGGCTTCAGGGGAAGGAGGAACACTGAAGCTTTCTTT. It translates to CASSLGFRGRRNTEAFF. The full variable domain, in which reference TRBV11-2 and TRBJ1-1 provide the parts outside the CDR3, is EAGVAQSPRYKIIEKRQSVAFWCNPISGHATLYWYQQILGQGPKLLIQFQNNGVVDDSQLPKDRFSAERLKGVDSTLKIQPAKLEDSAVYLCASSLGFRGRRNTEAFFGQGTRLTVV.

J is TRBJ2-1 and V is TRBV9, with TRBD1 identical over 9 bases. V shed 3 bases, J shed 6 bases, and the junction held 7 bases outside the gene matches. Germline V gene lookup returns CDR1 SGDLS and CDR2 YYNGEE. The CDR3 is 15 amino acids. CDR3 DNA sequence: TGTGCCAGCAGCGCGGGACAGGGTGTAGGCAATGAGCAGTTCTTC. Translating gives CASSAGQGVGNEQFF.

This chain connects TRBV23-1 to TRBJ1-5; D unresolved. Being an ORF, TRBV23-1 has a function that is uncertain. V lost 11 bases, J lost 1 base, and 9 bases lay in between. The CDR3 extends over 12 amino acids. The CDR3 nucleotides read TGCGCCTCCCCCCCGAGCAATCAGCCCCAGCATTTT. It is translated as CASPPSNQPQHF.

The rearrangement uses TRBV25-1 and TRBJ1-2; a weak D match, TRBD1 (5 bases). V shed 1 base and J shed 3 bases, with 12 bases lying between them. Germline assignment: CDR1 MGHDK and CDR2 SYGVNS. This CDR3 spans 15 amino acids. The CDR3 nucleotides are TGTGCCAGCAGTGAATTGGGCAGGGAGGACTATGGCTACACCTTC. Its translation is CASSELGREDYGYTF.

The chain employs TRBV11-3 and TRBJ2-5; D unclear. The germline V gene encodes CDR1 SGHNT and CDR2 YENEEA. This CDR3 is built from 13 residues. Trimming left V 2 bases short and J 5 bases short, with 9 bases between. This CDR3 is CASSLQHSETQYF. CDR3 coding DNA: TGTGCCAGCAGCTTACAACATTCGGAGACCCAGTACTTC.

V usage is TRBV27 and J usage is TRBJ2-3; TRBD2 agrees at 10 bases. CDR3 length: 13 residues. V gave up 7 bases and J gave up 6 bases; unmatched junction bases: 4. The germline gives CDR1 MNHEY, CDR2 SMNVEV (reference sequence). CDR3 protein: CASNSGGRDTQYF. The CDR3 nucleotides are TGTGCCAGCAATAGCGGGGGGAGGGATACGCAGTATTTT.

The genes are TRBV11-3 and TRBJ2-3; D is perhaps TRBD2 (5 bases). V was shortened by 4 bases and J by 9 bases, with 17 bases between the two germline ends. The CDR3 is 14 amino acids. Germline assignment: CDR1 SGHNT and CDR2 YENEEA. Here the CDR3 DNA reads TGTGCCAGCAGCTCCGGACCTTCAGGCGGGACGCAGTATTTT. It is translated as CASSSGPSGGTQYF.

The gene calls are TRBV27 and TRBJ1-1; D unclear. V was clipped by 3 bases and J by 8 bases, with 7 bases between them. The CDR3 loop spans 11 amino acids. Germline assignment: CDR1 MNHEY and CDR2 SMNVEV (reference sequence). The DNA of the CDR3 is TGTGCCAGCAGTTTGGGCGCCGAAGCTTTCTTT. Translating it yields CASSLGAEAFF.

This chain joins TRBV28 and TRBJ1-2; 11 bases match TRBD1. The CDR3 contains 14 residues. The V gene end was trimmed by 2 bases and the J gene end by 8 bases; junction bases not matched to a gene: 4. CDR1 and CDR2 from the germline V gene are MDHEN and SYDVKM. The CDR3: CASSLGTGGNGYTF. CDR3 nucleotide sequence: TGTGCCAGCAGTTTAGGGACAGGGGGTAACGGCTACACCTTC.

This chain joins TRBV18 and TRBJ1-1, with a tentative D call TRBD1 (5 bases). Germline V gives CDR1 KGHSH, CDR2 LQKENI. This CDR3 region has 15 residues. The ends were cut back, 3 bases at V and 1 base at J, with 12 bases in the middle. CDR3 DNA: TGTGCCAGCTCACCTCGAAGGCAGGGGAACACTGAAGCTTTCTTT. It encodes CASSPRRQGNTEAFF.

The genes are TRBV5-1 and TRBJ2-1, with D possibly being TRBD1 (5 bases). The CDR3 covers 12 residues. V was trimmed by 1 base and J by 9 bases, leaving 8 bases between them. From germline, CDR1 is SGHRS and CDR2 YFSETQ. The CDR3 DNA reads TGCGCCAGCAGCTTGCAGGGTGGTGAGCAGTTCTTC. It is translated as CASSLQGGEQFF.

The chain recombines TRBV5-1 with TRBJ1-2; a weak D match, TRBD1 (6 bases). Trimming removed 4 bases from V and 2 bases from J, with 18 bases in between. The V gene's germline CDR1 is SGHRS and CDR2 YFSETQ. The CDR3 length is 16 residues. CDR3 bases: TGCGCCAGCAGCGCGGGGGGGCAGTTGGAGAACTATGGCTACACCTTC. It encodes CASSAGGQLENYGYTF. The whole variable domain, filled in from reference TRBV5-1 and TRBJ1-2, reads KAGVTQTPRYLIKTRGQQVTLSCSPISGHRSVSWYQQTPGQGLQFLFEYFSETQRNKGNFPGRFSGRQFSNSRSEMNVSTLELGDSALYLCASSAGGQLENYGYTFGSGTRLTVV.